These T cell receptor beta chains were read from a single sample in a study of T cells expressing NK-cell markers. From its re-call of the 5' RACE reads, TCRdb lists each CDR3 protein once, without DNA. This repertoire comprises more than 90,000 distinct CDR3 sequences; its ten largest clones make up around a sixth. Input material: blood T cells: a sorted CD56 or NKG2C T cell subset, CD4+ or CD8+ T cells, or bulk PBMC T cells (not recorded which). These receptors were obtained from a woman aged 18-70 years in good health. The CDR3 runs from the conserved cysteine through the conserved F or W. The order of the fields is V gene, J gene, CDR3 protein.

v_gene: TRBV9
j_gene: TRBJ2-7
CDR3aa: CASSPSGRLYYEQYF

v_gene: TRBV5-6
j_gene: TRBJ2-1
CDR3aa: CASSSTSGNSYNEQFF

v_gene: TRBV10-3
j_gene: TRBJ2-5
CDR3aa: CAISEAGGEEETQYF

v_gene: TRBV9
j_gene: TRBJ2-5
CDR3aa: CASSVDGAGGETQYF

v_gene: TRBV4-1
j_gene: TRBJ2-1
CDR3aa: CASSPLLAGGPNEQFF

v_gene: TRBV11-2
j_gene: TRBJ1-4
CDR3aa: CASREGEVEKLFF

v_gene: TRBV28
j_gene: TRBJ2-1
CDR3aa: CASSPNDNEQFF

v_gene: TRBV27
j_gene: TRBJ2-1
CDR3aa: CASGRQGDNEQFF

v_gene: TRBV20-1
j_gene: TRBJ1-5
CDR3aa: CSAPGQGDHQPQHF

v_gene: TRBV9
j_gene: TRBJ2-1
CDR3aa: CASSVPLAGDNEQFF